Each of the 17 T cell receptor beta chains below was sequenced from the same sample in a study of CD8+ T cells in alopecia areata. RNA extraction and reverse transcription yielded cDNA as sequencing template. Produced via immunoSEQ multiplex PCR; TCRdb's table is partial and in-frame only. The table includes approximately 180,000 clones, about 60% detected once. The sample in question was CD4+ T cells sorted from blood, obtained at week 0. These receptors were collected from a human donor with alopecia areata.

The chain has TRBV15 and TRBJ2-7; 9 bases align to TRBD1. Germline CDR1 LNHNV, CDR2 YYDKDF (reference sequence). Trimming at V came to 3 bases and at J to 2 bases, leaving 5 bases not matched to a gene. The CDR3 runs to 15 residues. Here the CDR3 reads CATSRGGDRAYEQYF. CDR3 nucleotide sequence: TGTGCCACCAGCAGGGGAGGGGACAGGGCCTACGAGCAGTACTTC. Based on the CDR3 plus reference TRBV15 and TRBJ2-7, the full variable domain is DAMVIQNPRYQVTQFGKPVTLSCSQTLNHNVMYWYQQKSSQAPKLLFHYYDKDFNNEADTPDNFQSRRPNTSFCFLDIRSPGLGDTAMYLCATSRGGDRAYEQYFGPGTRLTVT.

Only a few counts were recorded for this clone. The chain combines TRBV21-1 with TRBJ2-7; TRBD1 was called by the table and not checked on the DNA. TRBV21-1 is a pseudogene. CDR3 size: 17 residues. The CDR3 loop is CASSSQPTGTGNYEQYF. The DNA for the CDR3 is TGTGCCAGCAGCTCCCAGCCCACCGGGACAGGGAATTACGAGCAGTACTTC.

The chain recombines TRBV6-1 with TRBJ2-7, with TRBD1 identical over 7 bases. The germline gives CDR1 MNHNS, CDR2 SASEGT. This CDR3 comprises 11 residues. Unmatched junction bases numbered 6, after V lost 4 bases and J lost 12 bases. The CDR3 loop is CASSVGGRTYF. The CDR3 DNA is TGTGCCAGCAGTGTAGGGGGCAGGACGTACTTC.

This clone was seen only a few times. The V call is TRBV28, the J call TRBJ2-5, with D unresolved. Germline-derived CDR1 and CDR2 are MDHEN and SYDVKM. This CDR3 spans 11 amino acids. The V end was cut by 8 bases, the J end by 5 bases, with 9 bases between. This chain's CDR3 is CASCELETQYF. Here the CDR3 DNA reads TGTGCCAGCTGTGAGCTGGAGACCCAGTACTTC.

CDR3 sequence (DNA): TGTGCCTGGAGTTCGGCGTTGTCGGTGTTTTTT. Its protein product is CAWSSALSVFF. The chain carries TRBV30 and TRBJ1-4; D not certain. The CDR3 covers 11 residues. Trimming shortened V by 2 bases and J by 15 bases, and 13 bases separated the two germline ends. CDR1 and CDR2 from the germline V gene are GTSNPN and SVGIG (reference sequence). Based on the CDR3 plus reference TRBV30 and TRBJ1-4, the full variable domain is SQTIHQWPATLVQPVGSPLSLECTVEGTSNPNLYWYRQAAGRGLQLLFYSVGIGQISSEVPQNLSASRPQDRQFILSSKKLLLSDSGFYLCAWSSALSVFFGSGTQLSVL.

This clone was observed a handful of times. The CDR3: CASSPEHGELFF. CDR3 coding DNA: TGCGCCAGCAGCCCTGAACACGGGGAGCTGTTTTTT. The V gene is TRBV5-1, the J gene TRBJ2-2, with no clear D. The CDR3 sequence is 12 residues long. Trimming stripped 4 bases from V and 7 bases from J, with 8 bases between. Germline V CDR1 and CDR2: SGHRS, YFSETQ.

This chain links TRBV2 with TRBJ2-1, with unresolved D. Germline V CDR1 and CDR2: SNHLY, FYNNEI. CDR3 length equals 13 residues. V was shortened by 6 bases and J by 0 bases, with 6 bases between the two germline ends. CDR3 sequence (DNA): TGTGCCAGCAGACGAGGCTCCTACAATGAGCAGTTCTTC. Translation: CASRRGSYNEQFF.

V and J are TRBV11-3 and TRBJ1-1; no firm D call. The CDR3 is 15 amino acids. Germline assignment: CDR1 SGHNT and CDR2 YENEEA. Trimming removed 3 bases from V and 0 bases from J, with 11 bases in between. The CDR3 loop reads CASSFGWVVNTEAFF. The CDR3 nucleotides are TGTGCCAGCAGCTTTGGTTGGGTAGTGAACACTGAAGCTTTCTTT. The whole variable domain, remainder taken from reference TRBV11-3 and TRBJ1-1, is EAGVVQSPRYKIIEKKQPVAFWCNPISGHNTLYWYLQNLGQGPELLIRYENEEAVDDSQLPKDRFSAERLKGVDSTLKIQPAELGDSAVYLCASSFGWVVNTEAFFGQGTRLTVV.

The chain is built from TRBV19 and TRBJ2-6, with 14 bases that match TRBD2. Trimming at V came to 6 bases and at J to 1 base, leaving 11 bases not matched to a gene. CDR1 and CDR2 from the germline V gene are LNHDA and SQIVND (reference sequence). The CDR3 is 20 residues long. CDR3 sequence: CASSKTGLAGDLSGANVLTF. In nucleotides, the CDR3 is TGTGCCAGTAGCAAAACGGGACTAGCGGGGGACCTGTCTGGGGCCAACGTCCTGACTTTC. Looking up the rest from reference TRBV19 and TRBJ2-6 gives the full variable domain: DGGITQSPKYLFRKEGQNVTLSCEQNLNHDAMYWYRQDPGQGLRLIYYSQIVNDFQKGDIAEGYSVSREKKESFPLTVTSAQKNPTAFYLCASSKTGLAGDLSGANVLTFGAGSRLTVL.

The V gene is TRBV29-1, the J gene TRBJ2-5; possible D gene TRBD1, 5 bases. CDR1 SQVTM and CDR2 ANQGSEA come from the germline V gene. There are 13 residues in the CDR3. Trimming stripped 5 bases from V and 2 bases from J, with 12 bases between. CDR3 DNA sequence: TGCAGCGTTTCCGGACACCATCAAGAGACCCAGTACTTC. It is translated as CSVSGHHQETQYF.

This clone was observed a few times. This chain joins TRBV11-1 and TRBJ2-7, with 13 bases aligning to TRBD2. From germline, CDR1 is SGHAT and CDR2 FQDESV (reference sequence). This CDR3 contains 15 residues. The J segment lost 4 bases and the V segment lost 5 bases, leaving 5 bases of the junction unmatched. CDR3 sequence (DNA): TGTGCCAGCAGCCGTGGGACTAGCGGGGTTTACGAGCAGTACTTC. Amino acid sequence: CASSRGTSGVYEQYF.

This clone has more than one count but fewer than ten. The genes are TRBV29-1 and TRBJ2-7; D remains ambiguous. The CDR3 runs 10 residues. Germline V gives CDR1 SQVTM, CDR2 ANQGSEA. V was clipped by 6 bases and J by 6 bases, with 9 bases between them. The CDR3 DNA reads as TGCAGCGTCAAGGGAACCGAGCAGTACTTC. Amino acid sequence: CSVKGTEQYF.

This clone occurred a few times. The chain recombines TRBV28 with TRBJ2-1; maybe TRBD1 (6 bases). CDR1 MDHEN and CDR2 SYDVKM come from the germline V gene. Trimming shortened V by 5 bases and J by 12 bases, and 14 bases separated the two germline ends. This CDR3 has 12 amino acids. The CDR3 DNA reads as TGTGCCAGCAGTGAACCCGGACAGTGGCAGTTCTTC. Its protein product is CASSEPGQWQFF.

The chain couples TRBV7-9 to TRBJ2-5, with unresolved D. V gave up 3 bases and J gave up 5 bases, with 7 bases separating them. The CDR3 is made up of 12 amino acids. Looked up from germline, CDR1 is SEHNR and CDR2 is FQNEAQ (reference sequence). CDR3 sequence reads: CASSFAVETQYF. CDR3 coding DNA: TGTGCCAGCAGCTTCGCAGTGGAGACCCAGTACTTC.

The rearrangement uses TRBV29-1 and TRBJ2-7, with 9 bases lining up with TRBD2. With 2 bases clipped from V and 4 bases from J, the junction kept 3 bases outside the gene matches. Looked up from germline, CDR1 is SQVTM and CDR2 is ANQGSEA. This CDR3 has 13 residues. CDR3 in DNA: TGCAGCGTTGAACTAGCGGGGCTGTACGAGCAGTACTTC. Its translation: CSVELAGLYEQYF.

There are a few counts of this clone. The chain links TRBV7-2 to TRBJ2-7, with D possibly being TRBD2 (5 bases). V shed 6 bases and J shed 2 bases, with 17 bases lying between them. CDR3 size: 15 residues. Germline-derived CDR1 and CDR2 are SGHTA and FQGNSA. The CDR3 spells CASRPRLIGAYEQYF. The CDR3, as DNA: TGTGCCAGCAGGCCCAGGCTGATCGGGGCCTACGAGCAGTACTTC.

This clone occurred a few times. This chain uses TRBV5-6 with TRBJ2-5; 9 bases line up with TRBD1. V lost 6 bases and J lost 4; bases outside the gene matches: 7. CDR3 length equals 14 residues. Germline-derived CDR1 and CDR2 are SGHDT and YYEEEE. In DNA, the CDR3 is TGTGCCAGCACCGCGGACAGGGGACGAGAGACCCAGTACTTC. As protein: CASTADRGRETQYF.